This TCR beta chain appears in the sequencing data of a study of metastatic and nonmetastatic thyroid tumors. For the study at large: Across blood and tumor or nodule tissue, repertoires from malignant and benign thyroid patients were compared with one another.

There were no patients who had received any treatment before thyroid surgery. The CDR3 length is 15 residues. The germline gives CDR1 SGHTA, CDR2 FQGNSA. V was cut by 2 bases and J by 4 bases, with 15 bases left in between. Original analysis: Construction of a distant-metastasis classifier for papillary thyroid cancer relied on CDR3 differences across clinicopathological groups. TCRdb reprocessed the PCR reads using MiXCR. The V and J calls and clone size come from TCRdb's table, not from the authors' own analysis. Seen here are tens of thousands of clones, 9.5% to 15% observed once, and the top ten hold approximately 10%. This clone appeared many times.

The sequencing sample was made of blood. This sequence originates from a female donor with papillary thyroid cancer or a benign thyroid nodule (not recorded which). Some clones in this sample may be carry-over from other donors' samples. The chain links TRBV7-2 to TRBJ2-7, with D possibly being TRBD1 (6 bases). CDR3 sequence reads: CASSLPHAGEYEQYF. The CDR3 coding sequence is TGTGCCAGCAGCTTACCACATGCAGGGGAGTACGAGCAGTACTTC.